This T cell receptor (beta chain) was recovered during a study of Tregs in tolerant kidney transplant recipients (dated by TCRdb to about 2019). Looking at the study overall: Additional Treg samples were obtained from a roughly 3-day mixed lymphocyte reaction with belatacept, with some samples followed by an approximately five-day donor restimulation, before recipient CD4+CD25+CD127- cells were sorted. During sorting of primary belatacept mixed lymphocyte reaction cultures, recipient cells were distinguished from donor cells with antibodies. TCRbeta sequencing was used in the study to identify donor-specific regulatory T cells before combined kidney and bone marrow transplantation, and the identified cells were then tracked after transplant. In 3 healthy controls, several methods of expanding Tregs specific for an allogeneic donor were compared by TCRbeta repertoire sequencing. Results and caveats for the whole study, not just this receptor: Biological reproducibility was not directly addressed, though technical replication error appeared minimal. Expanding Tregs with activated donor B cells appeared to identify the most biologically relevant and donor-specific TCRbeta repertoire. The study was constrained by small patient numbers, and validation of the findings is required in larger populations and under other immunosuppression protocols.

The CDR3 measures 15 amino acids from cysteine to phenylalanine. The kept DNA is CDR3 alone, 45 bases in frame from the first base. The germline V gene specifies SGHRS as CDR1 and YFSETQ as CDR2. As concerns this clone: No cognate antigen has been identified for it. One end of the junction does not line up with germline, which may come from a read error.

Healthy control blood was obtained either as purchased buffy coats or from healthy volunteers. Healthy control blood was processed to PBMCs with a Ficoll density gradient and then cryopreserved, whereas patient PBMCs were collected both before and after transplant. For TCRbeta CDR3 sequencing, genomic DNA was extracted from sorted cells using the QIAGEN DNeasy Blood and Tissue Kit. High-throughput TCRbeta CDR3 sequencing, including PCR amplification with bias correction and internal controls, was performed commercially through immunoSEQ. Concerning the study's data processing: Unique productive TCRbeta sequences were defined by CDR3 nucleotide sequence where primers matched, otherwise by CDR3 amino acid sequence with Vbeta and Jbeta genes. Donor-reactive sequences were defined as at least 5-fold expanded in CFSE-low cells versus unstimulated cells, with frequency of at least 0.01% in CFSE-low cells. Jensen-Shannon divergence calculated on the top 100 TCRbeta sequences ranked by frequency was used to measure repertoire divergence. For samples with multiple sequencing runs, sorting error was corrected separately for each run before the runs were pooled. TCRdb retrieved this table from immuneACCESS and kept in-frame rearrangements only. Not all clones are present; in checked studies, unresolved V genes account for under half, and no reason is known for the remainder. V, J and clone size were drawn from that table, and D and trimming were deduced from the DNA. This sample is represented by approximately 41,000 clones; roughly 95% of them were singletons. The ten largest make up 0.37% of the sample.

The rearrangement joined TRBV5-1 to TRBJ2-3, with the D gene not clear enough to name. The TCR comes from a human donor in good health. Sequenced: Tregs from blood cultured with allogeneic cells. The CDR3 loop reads CASSFSGPRTDTQCF. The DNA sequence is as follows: TGCGCCAGCAGCTTCTCGGGTCCCCGCACAGATACGCAGTGTTTT.